These 27 T cell receptor beta chains share one sample of origin, sequenced in a study of T cells after posttransplantation cyclophosphamide. Generated by immunoSEQ multiplex PCR, the TCRdb table keeps only in-frame clones and is missing some. The specimen gives about 30,000 clones without singletons; the ten biggest hold approximately 4.3%. Sequencing used PBMCs. The receptor set was obtained from a woman aged 25 to 45 in good health and a related stem cell transplant donor.

This clone was picked up many times. The chain uses TRBV7-9 and TRBJ1-2; the D is unclear. Trimming removed 1 base from V and 7 bases from J, with 13 bases in between. Germline CDR1 SEHNR, CDR2 FQNEAQ (reference sequence). The CDR3 loop spans 14 amino acids. The CDR3 spells CASSLGGGQAGYTF. The CDR3, as DNA: TGTGCCAGCAGCTTAGGAGGAGGGCAAGCTGGCTACACCTTC. Supplemented by reference TRBV7-9 and TRBJ1-2, the full variable domain reads DTGVSQNPRHKITKRGQNVTFRCDPISEHNRLYWYRQTLGQGPEFLTYFQNEAQLEKSRLLSDRFSAERPKGSFSTLEIQRTEQGDSAMYLCASSLGGGQAGYTFGSGTRLTVV.

This clone came up a few times. The rearrangement joins TRBV30 to TRBJ2-7, with TRBD1 as a possible D gene (6 bases). V lost 5 bases to trimming and J lost 5 bases, with 13 bases between them. The CDR3 loop spans 12 amino acids. CDR1 is GTSNPN and CDR2 is SVGIG in the germline V gene (reference sequence). The chain's CDR3 is CAWDTGYHEQYF. In nucleotides, the CDR3 is TGTGCCTGGGACACAGGGTACCACGAGCAGTACTTC. Looking up the rest from reference TRBV30 and TRBJ2-7 gives the full variable domain: SQTIHQWPATLVQPVGSPLSLECTVEGTSNPNLYWYRQAAGRGLQLLFYSVGIGQISSEVPQNLSASRPQDRQFILSSKKLLLSDSGFYLCAWDTGYHEQYFGPGTRLTVT.

This clone occurred a few times. The chain combines TRBV11-2 with TRBJ2-4; the D gene is possibly TRBD1 (6 bases). The CDR3 consists of 15 residues. Trimming pared 5 bases from V and 0 bases from J, leaving 11 bases between. Germline CDR1 SGHAT, CDR2 FQNNGV. CDR3 coding DNA: TGTGCCAGCAGCCGGACAGCTCTAGCCAAAAACATTCAGTACTTC. This encodes CASSRTALAKNIQYF.

This chain links TRBV5-4 with TRBJ1-2; 11 bases agree with TRBD1. With V trimmed by 4 bases and J by 4 bases, 6 bases remained unmatched. This CDR3 contains 15 residues. CDR1 and CDR2 (germline): SGHNT, YYREEE (reference sequence). The CDR3 here is CASSTGQGGPYGYTF. As DNA, the CDR3 is TGTGCCAGCAGCACGGGACAGGGGGGACCCTATGGCTACACCTTC.

This clone was observed at least ten times. The chain couples TRBV4-3 to TRBJ2-5; D is possibly TRBD1 (5 bases). This CDR3 spans 15 amino acids. V gave up 2 bases and J gave up 5 bases, with 15 bases separating them. CDR1 and CDR2 (germline): LGHNA, YSLEER. The CDR3 region has the DNA TGCGCCAGCAGCCAAAAGGGGCAGGGCAGGGAGACCCAGTACTTC. Its translation: CASSQKGQGRETQYF.

This clone has a count of ten or more. The genes are TRBV12-3 or TRBV12-4 and TRBJ1-1; TRBD1 might be the D (6 bases). The CDR3 is 13 amino acids. The ends were cut back, 4 bases at V and 4 bases at J, with 10 bases in the middle. CDR3 sequence reads: CASSSTRGTEAFF. Written as DNA, the CDR3 is TGTGCCAGCAGTTCAACCAGGGGCACTGAAGCTTTCTTT.

This clone has a count of ten or more. V and J are TRBV7-9 and TRBJ1-3, with a tentative D call TRBD1 (5 bases). CDR1 is SEHNR, CDR2 FQNEAQ, per germline (reference sequence). The CDR3 spans 16 residues. Trimming took off 0 bases at V and 4 bases at J, with 13 bases between the two ends. The CDR3 spells CASSLASGAAGNTIYF. The CDR3 nucleotides read TGTGCCAGCAGCTTAGCGAGCGGGGCGGCAGGAAACACCATATATTTT. Full variable domain (missing parts from reference TRBV7-9 and TRBJ1-3): DTGVSQNPRHKITKRGQNVTFRCDPISEHNRLYWYRQTLGQGPEFLTYFQNEAQLEKSRLLSDRFSAERPKGSFSTLEIQRTEQGDSAMYLCASSLASGAAGNTIYFGEGSWLTVV.

The table lists this clone with many counts. This chain connects TRBV19 to TRBJ1-6, with 7 positions matching TRBD1. The junction had 6 bases not matched to a gene; V was cut back by 4 bases and J by 6 bases. CDR1 is LNHDA, CDR2 SQIVND, per germline (reference sequence). The CDR3 runs 15 residues. CDR3 DNA sequence: TGTGCCAGTAGTAGTGACAGGGATGGTAATTCACCCCTCCACTTT. Amino acids: CASSSDRDGNSPLHF.

The table lists this clone with many counts. The chain employs TRBV2 and TRBJ1-1; D might be TRBD1 (5 bases). CDR1 is SNHLY, CDR2 FYNNEI, per germline. The length of the CDR3 is 14 residues. Trimming took off 2 bases at V and 1 base at J, with 8 bases between the two ends. Here the CDR3 DNA reads TGTGCCAGCAGTGAACGCCAGGGGAACACTGAAGCTTTCTTT. Protein: CASSERQGNTEAFF.

This clone appeared many times. The chain has TRBV12-3 or TRBV12-4 and TRBJ1-3; 12 nucleotides align to TRBD1. Trimming took 6 bases from V and 0 from J; bases not matched to a gene: 12. This CDR3 is built from 19 residues. The CDR3 DNA follows: TGTGCCAGCAGCACCGGGACAGGGGGCAAAAAGTACTCTGGAAACACCATATATTTT. It encodes CASSTGTGGKKYSGNTIYF.

This clone was observed at least ten times. The rearrangement joins TRBV2 to TRBJ2-5; D may correspond to TRBD1 or TRBD2 (7 bases each). Germline CDR1 is SNHLY and CDR2 is FYNNEI. Deletions cut 6 bases from V and 5 bases from J, with 16 bases between. CDR3 length equals 14 residues. The CDR3 is CASRRETGSETQYF. The CDR3 DNA reads as TGTGCCAGCAGGCGGGAGACAGGGTCGGAGACCCAGTACTTC.

This clone was detected many times. The rearrangement links TRBV19 to TRBJ2-3; TRBD1 agrees at 10 bases. Germline values: CDR1 LNHDA, CDR2 SQIVND (reference sequence). CDR3 size: 14 residues. V trimming: 6 bases; J trimming: 5 bases; junction bases outside the gene matches: 5. The DNA of the CDR3 is TGTGCCAGTAGCACGCGGGACAGGGGAGATACGCAGTATTTT. This gives the protein CASSTRDRGDTQYF.

This clone was observed a few times. The chain carries TRBV7-3 and TRBJ2-5; 8 bases are a match to TRBD1. The CDR3 loop spans 19 amino acids. Germline V CDR1 and CDR2: SGHTA, FQGTGA. The trim removed 3 bases at V and 4 bases at J, leaving 19 bases unmatched. Here the CDR3 reads CASSFGSAQGQVFSETQYF. In nucleotides, the CDR3 is TGTGCCAGCAGCTTCGGATCGGCGCAGGGACAGGTATTTTCAGAGACCCAGTACTTC.

This clone occurred many times. CDR3 loop: CASSGGLNTEAFF. The CDR3 DNA is TGTGCCAGTAGTGGGGGACTCAACACTGAAGCTTTCTTT. The chain links TRBV19 to TRBJ1-1; tentatively, D is TRBD1 (5 bases). The CDR3 is 13 amino acids. V lost 5 bases and J 2 bases, leaving 9 bases between the germline ends. CDR1 and CDR2 from the germline V gene are LNHDA and SQIVND (reference sequence).

The sample holds many counts of this clone. This chain's CDR3 is CASSSNLLETQYF. CDR3 sequence (DNA): TGTGCCAGCAGTTCCAATCTATTGGAGACCCAGTACTTC. This chain connects TRBV6-5 to TRBJ2-5, with no clear D. CDR3 length: 13 amino acids. CDR1 and CDR2 from the germline V gene are MNHEY and SVGAGI. Between the trimmed V and J ends, which lost 4 bases and 5 bases, there was a span of 11 bases.

In this sample, this clone turned up a few times. V and J are TRBV28 and TRBJ2-3, with 7 bases lining up with TRBD2. The CDR3 has 13 residues. Germline lookup yields CDR1 MDHEN and CDR2 SYDVKM. J was trimmed by 4 bases and V by 6 bases; bases with no gene match: 4. The CDR3 loop is CASRWGGADTQYF. Here the CDR3 DNA reads TGTGCCAGCAGATGGGGGGGGGCAGATACGCAGTATTTT. The complete variable domain, with remaining parts taken from reference TRBV28 and TRBJ2-3, reads DVKVTQSSRYLVKRTGEKVFLECVQDMDHENMFWYRQDPGLGLRLIYFSYDVKMKEKGDIPEGYSVSREKKERFSLILESASTNQTSMYLCASRWGGADTQYFGPGTRLTVL.

This clone was seen only a few times. V is TRBV7-8 and J is TRBJ1-2; 12 nucleotides line up with TRBD1. CDR3 length: 16 residues. Germline CDR1 and CDR2: SGHVS and FQNEAQ. Trimming at V came to 5 bases and at J to 3 bases, leaving 7 bases not matched to a gene. The DNA for the CDR3 is TGTGCCAGCAGCCCCCAGGGACAGGGGGCAGACTATGGCTACACCTTC. The encoded protein is CASSPQGQGADYGYTF.

The rearrangement uses TRBV19 and TRBJ2-2; the match to TRBD1 covers 8 bases. In germline, CDR1 is LNHDA, CDR2 SQIVND (reference sequence). The J segment lost 4 bases and the V segment lost 7 bases, leaving 11 bases of the junction unmatched. The CDR3 length is 16 residues. DNA for the CDR3: TGTGCCAGTAACGGCCCGGGACAGGCGGCCACCGGGGAGCTGTTTTTT. Amino acid sequence: CASNGPGQAATGELFF.

This clone was detected ten times or more. The chain links TRBV19 to TRBJ1-1; 7 nucleotides align to TRBD1. V dropped 4 bases and J dropped 0; count of bases not matched to a gene: 5. Germline assignment: CDR1 LNHDA and CDR2 SQIVND (reference sequence). The CDR3 sequence is 15 residues long. CDR3 nucleotides: TGTGCCAGTAGTAGAGGGACAGACATGAACACTGAAGCTTTCTTT. It encodes CASSRGTDMNTEAFF. The complete variable domain, with remaining parts taken from reference TRBV19 and TRBJ1-1, reads DGGITQSPKYLFRKEGQNVTLSCEQNLNHDAMYWYRQDPGQGLRLIYYSQIVNDFQKGDIAEGYSVSREKKESFPLTVTSAQKNPTAFYLCASSRGTDMNTEAFFGQGTRLTVV.

This clone was seen ten or more times. V gene TRBV6-4 combines with J gene TRBJ2-3; 8 bases are shared with TRBD2. The V gene's germline CDR1 is MRHNA and CDR2 SNTAGT. The CDR3 is 15 residues long. V shed 4 bases, J shed 4 bases, and the junction held 7 bases outside the gene matches. CDR3 sequence (DNA): TGTGCCAGCAGTGCACTTGGCGGGGGGCCAGATACGCAGTATTTT. Protein: CASSALGGGPDTQYF.

This clone occurred a few times. The chain joins TRBV12-3 or TRBV12-4 to TRBJ2-2; no clear D. Trimming left V 5 bases short and J 4 bases short, with 2 bases between. This CDR3 has 11 amino acids. In DNA, the CDR3 is TGTGCCAGCAGTCGCACCGGGGAGCTGTTTTTT. Protein: CASSRTGELFF.

This clone has a count of ten or more. This chain connects TRBV5-1 to TRBJ2-7, with 7 bases that match TRBD2. The CDR3 spans 17 residues. Trimming at V came to 1 base and at J to 3 bases, leaving 13 bases not matched to a gene. Germline V lookup: CDR1 SGHRS, CDR2 YFSETQ. The CDR3 bases are TGCGCCAGCAGCTTGTGGGCCGCCGGGACTACTAACTACGAGCAGTACTTC. This codes for CASSLWAAGTTNYEQYF. Full variable domain (missing parts from reference TRBV5-1 and TRBJ2-7): KAGVTQTPRYLIKTRGQQVTLSCSPISGHRSVSWYQQTPGQGLQFLFEYFSETQRNKGNFPGRFSGRQFSNSRSEMNVSTLELGDSALYLCASSLWAAGTTNYEQYFGPGTRLTVT.

The table lists this clone with many counts. The rearrangement joins TRBV15 to TRBJ2-7; 13 nucleotides line up with TRBD2. The CDR3 extends over 18 amino acids. With V trimmed by 5 bases and J by 1 base, 11 bases remained unmatched. CDR1 is LNHNV, CDR2 YYDKDF, per germline (reference sequence). The CDR3 sequence is CATSLRPGLAGPSYEQYF. DNA of the CDR3: TGTGCCACCAGCCTTCGCCCGGGACTAGCGGGACCTTCCTACGAGCAGTACTTC.

In this sample, this clone turned up many times. This chain joins TRBV7-9 and TRBJ2-7; D is undetermined. Per germline, CDR1 SEHNR and CDR2 FQNEAQ (reference sequence). V was shortened by 5 bases and J by 0 bases, with 5 bases between the two germline ends. The CDR3 runs to 12 residues. The CDR3 sequence: CASSLTSYEQYF. DNA for the CDR3: TGTGCCAGCAGCCTAACCTCCTACGAGCAGTACTTC.

This clone was seen repeatedly, ten times or more. The chain joins TRBV18 to TRBJ1-6, with TRBD1 matching over 7 bases. This CDR3 is built from 16 residues. V shed 2 bases, J shed 5 bases, and the junction held 6 bases outside the gene matches. The germline V gene encodes CDR1 KGHSH and CDR2 LQKENI. In nucleotides, the CDR3 is TGTGCCAGCTCACCAAATGGACAGGCCCATAATTCACCCCTCCACTTT. This gives the protein CASSPNGQAHNSPLHF. The variable domain in full, completed from reference TRBV18 and TRBJ1-6, reads NAGVMQNPRHLVRRRGQEARLRCSPMKGHSHVYWYRQLPEEGLKFMVYLQKENIIDESGMPKERFSAEFPKEGPSILRIQQVVRGDSAAYFCASSPNGQAHNSPLHFGNGTRLTVT.

For the CDR3, the DNA is TGTGCCACTCTCAGGGCGACGAACACTGAAGCTTTCTTT. This sequence encodes CATLRATNTEAFF. The J gene is TRBJ1-1, the V gene TRBV15; tentatively, D is TRBD1 (5 bases). Germline V gene sequence: CDR1 LNHNV, CDR2 YYDKDF (reference sequence). The V end lost 9 bases, the J end lost 1 base, and 12 bases lay between the germline ends. The length of the CDR3 is 13 residues.

This clone was detected ten times or more. This chain connects TRBV18 to TRBJ1-2; weak D call: TRBD1 (6 bases). Trimming removed 1 base at V and 4 bases at J, with 10 bases between. CDR3 size: 14 residues. Germline CDR1 KGHSH, CDR2 LQKENI. This CDR3 reads CASSPRGQGYGYTF. For the CDR3, the DNA is TGTGCCAGCTCACCACGGGGGCAGGGCTATGGCTACACCTTC. Drawing the rest from reference TRBV18 and TRBJ1-2, the complete variable domain is NAGVMQNPRHLVRRRGQEARLRCSPMKGHSHVYWYRQLPEEGLKFMVYLQKENIIDESGMPKERFSAEFPKEGPSILRIQQVVRGDSAAYFCASSPRGQGYGYTFGSGTRLTVV.